The 27 T cell receptor beta chains given below trace back to one sample, sequenced in a study of blood T cell repertoires in COVID-19 (dated by TCRdb to 2018 to 2021). Library generation was performed with the immunoSEQ multiplex PCR assay. Drawn from immuneACCESS, this table holds only the in-frame rearrangements with V and J called that TCRdb kept. Clones are partly lost; checked studies trace under half to an unresolved V gene and leave the rest unexplained. A total of 150,000 to 180,000 clones appear in this sample, roughly 80% of them only once. The ten biggest clones cover about 29% of the sample. Sequences were obtained from peripheral blood. All receptors come from a woman aged 55-75 years with acute or convalescent COVID-19.

V and J are TRBV10-1 and TRBJ2-1; a weak D match, TRBD2 (6 bases). The CDR3 length is 16 residues. CDR1 WNHNN and CDR2 SYGVQD come from the germline V gene (reference sequence). Trimming took off 6 bases at V and 0 bases at J, with 15 bases between the two ends. CDR3: CASSPGTSSSYNEQFF. DNA of the CDR3: TGCGCCAGCAGCCCCGGGACTTCTAGCTCCTACAATGAGCAGTTCTTC.

This sequence joins TRBV9 and TRBJ1-3, with 8 bases fitting TRBD1. There are 15 residues in the CDR3. V gave up 0 bases and J gave up 3 bases; unmatched junction bases: 2. Per germline, CDR1 SGDLS and CDR2 YYNGEE. The CDR3 is CASSVAGGVGNTIYF. The CDR3 DNA reads TGTGCCAGCAGCGTAGCAGGGGGCGTTGGAAACACCATATATTTT.

This chain uses TRBV2 with TRBJ1-5, with D unclear. CDR3 size: 13 residues. Between the trimmed V and J ends, which lost 6 bases and 7 bases, there was a span of 13 bases. Per the germline V gene, CDR1 is SNHLY and CDR2 is FYNNEI. The CDR3 reads CASREGLGQPQHF. Written as DNA, the CDR3 is TGTGCCAGCAGAGAGGGCCTGGGGCAGCCCCAGCATTTT.

The genes are TRBV3-1 (or the pseudogene TRBV3-2) and TRBJ1-6; D uncertain. This CDR3 is built from 16 residues. The germline CDR1 and CDR2 sequences are LGHDT and YNNKEL (reference sequence). The V end lost 2 bases, the J end lost 5 bases, and 13 bases lay between the germline ends. The CDR3: CASSQWASSNNSPLHF. For the CDR3, the DNA is TGTGCCAGCAGCCAATGGGCCAGCTCTAATAATTCACCCCTCCACTTT.

J is TRBJ1-6 and V is TRBV3-1 (or the pseudogene TRBV3-2); D uncertain. Germline V CDR1 and CDR2: LGHDT, YNNKEL (reference sequence). Between the trimmed V and J ends, which lost 4 bases and 4 bases, there was a span of 8 bases. This CDR3 contains 14 residues. The CDR3 DNA reads as TGTGCCAGCAGCCTACAGAATTATAATTCACCCCTCCACTTT. As protein: CASSLQNYNSPLHF.

This chain joins TRBV6-5 and TRBJ1-5; D unclear. The CDR3 extends over 14 amino acids. V was shortened by 2 bases and J by 6 bases, with 11 bases between the two germline ends. Germline CDR1 MNHEY, CDR2 SVGAGI. For the CDR3, the DNA is TGTGCCAGCAGTTACCCCGGGGAGGGTCAGCCCCAGCATTTT. This codes for CASSYPGEGQPQHF.

The V gene is TRBV5-1, the J gene TRBJ1-2; D possibly corresponds to TRBD1 (5 bases). V lost 4 bases and J lost 5, with 18 bases in between. The germline gives CDR1 SGHRS, CDR2 YFSETQ. The CDR3 extends over 15 amino acids. DNA of the CDR3: TGCGCCAGCAGCCCGGCATCCTCAGGGTTATATGGCTACACCTTC. Protein product: CASSPASSGLYGYTF. Supplemented by reference TRBV5-1 and TRBJ1-2, the full variable domain reads KAGVTQTPRYLIKTRGQQVTLSCSPISGHRSVSWYQQTPGQGLQFLFEYFSETQRNKGNFPGRFSGRQFSNSRSEMNVSTLELGDSALYLCASSPASSGLYGYTFGSGTRLTVV.

This clone was seen only once. This chain uses TRBV30 with TRBJ1-1; D gene unclear. Germline loops: CDR1 GTSNPN, CDR2 SVGIG (reference sequence). Trimming removed 4 bases from V and 1 base from J, with 7 bases in between. This CDR3 has 12 residues. CDR3 nucleotide sequence: TGTGCCTGGATACGTAGGAACACTGAAGCTTTCTTT. The encoded protein is CAWIRRNTEAFF.

This clone was counted a single time. Other DNA sequences from this sample encode an identical CDR3 as well. The rearrangement links TRBV29-1 to TRBJ2-3, with 11 bases identical to TRBD2. Per the germline V gene, CDR1 is SQVTM and CDR2 is ANQGSEA. Unmatched junction bases numbered 2, after V lost 5 bases and J lost 1 base. CDR3 length: 14 residues. The CDR3 sequence: CSVKTSGGTDTQYF. CDR3 sequence (DNA): TGCAGCGTTAAGACTAGCGGGGGCACAGATACGCAGTATTTT.

The chain employs TRBV4-1 and TRBJ1-4; possible D gene TRBD1, 5 bases. The CDR3 totals 13 residues. Trimming left V 4 bases short and J 7 bases short, with 10 bases between. In germline, CDR1 is MGHRA, CDR2 YSYEKL. The CDR3 sequence is CASSRARGEKLFF. The CDR3 nucleotides are TGCGCCAGCAGCCGAGCTAGGGGTGAAAAACTGTTTTTT.

This clone was observed a few times. Within the sample, other DNA sequences also encode this same CDR3. This chain connects TRBV7-3 to TRBJ2-1; a weak D match, TRBD2 (6 bases). Germline lookup yields CDR1 SGHTA and CDR2 FQGTGA. V was clipped by 5 bases and J by 0 bases, with 11 bases between them. CDR3 length: 15 residues. The CDR3 protein is CASSRDSNSYNEQFF. The CDR3 DNA is TGTGCCAGCAGCCGGGACTCCAACTCCTACAATGAGCAGTTCTTC.

The CDR3 DNA reads TGTGCCAGCATCCCCCGGAGGGGCCTGAACACTGAAGCTTTCTTT. Protein: CASIPRRGLNTEAFF. This rearrangement joins TRBV7-2 to TRBJ1-1; D may be TRBD1 (5 bases). Germline loops: CDR1 SGHTA, CDR2 FQGNSA. The CDR3 has 15 amino acids. Trimming removed 7 bases from V and 0 bases from J, with 15 bases in between.

As for this clone: The conserved phenylalanine or tryptophan is not found at the CDR3 terminus, so this likely reflects a read error. The limits of the CDR3 on the DNA are not certain, so only TCRdb's listed CDR3 is given. The J gene is TRBJ2-7, the V gene TRBV12-3 or TRBV12-4; TRBD2, as called in the table, went unchecked against the DNA. With termini counted, the CDR3 has 13 amino acids. CDR3 in amino acids: CASSLYLPGTIIL.

The gene calls are TRBV30 and TRBJ1-2; TRBD1 might be the D (5 bases). Germline loops: CDR1 GTSNPN, CDR2 SVGIG (reference sequence). Trimming took off 4 bases at V and 3 bases at J, with 9 bases between the two ends. The CDR3 runs 12 residues. CDR3 nucleotides: TGTGCCTGGACTCAGACAGACTATGGCTACACCTTC. Amino acids: CAWTQTDYGYTF.

The chain employs TRBV6-5 and TRBJ2-5; 9 bases are shared with TRBD1. This CDR3 has 15 residues. Trimming removed 6 bases from V and 5 bases from J; junction bases left unmatched: 10. Germline V gives CDR1 MNHEY, CDR2 SVGAGI. Here the CDR3 reads CASRPTGGWGETQYF. The CDR3 DNA reads as TGTGCCAGCAGACCAACAGGGGGCTGGGGGGAGACCCAGTACTTC.

This sequence joins TRBV19 and TRBJ1-5; 7 bases fit TRBD1. Germline V gene lookup returns CDR1 LNHDA and CDR2 SQIVND (reference sequence). The CDR3 spans 14 residues. The V gene end was trimmed by 3 bases and the J gene end by 8 bases; junction bases not matched to a gene: 7. This CDR3 reads CASSMGQISKPQHF. In nucleotides, the CDR3 is TGTGCCAGTAGTATGGGACAGATATCAAAGCCCCAGCATTTT.

This clone came up once. The J gene is TRBJ1-2, the V gene TRBV5-4; the D gene is possibly TRBD1 (6 bases). Germline loops: CDR1 SGHNT, CDR2 YYREEE (reference sequence). This CDR3 contains 14 residues. V lost 1 base, J lost 4 bases, and 11 bases lay in between. The CDR3 nucleotides are TGTGCCAGCAGCTTGCCAGGGGATATCTATGGCTACACCTTC. It is translated as CASSLPGDIYGYTF.

The J gene is TRBJ2-3, the V gene TRBV9; D gene unclear. CDR3 length: 14 amino acids. CDR1 SGDLS and CDR2 YYNGEE come from the germline V gene. V shed 1 base and J shed 4 bases, with 10 bases lying between them. As DNA, the CDR3 is TGTGCCAGCAGCGTAAAATTCTCCGCAGATACGCAGTATTTT. Amino acids: CASSVKFSADTQYF.

The chain uses TRBV18 and TRBJ2-5; D is undetermined. Germline CDR1 reads KGHSH; CDR2 reads LQKENI. V was shortened by 3 bases and J by 1 base, with 3 bases between the two germline ends. This CDR3 has 12 amino acids. CDR3 loop: CASSPAQETQYF. In DNA form, the CDR3 reads TGTGCCAGCTCACCGGCCCAAGAGACCCAGTACTTC.

This chain uses TRBV5-4 with TRBJ1-1; unclear D gene. This CDR3 region has 16 residues. Trimming took off 2 bases at V and 0 bases at J, with 14 bases between the two ends. CDR1 is SGHNT, CDR2 YYREEE, per germline (reference sequence). CDR3 protein: CASSLDPRGMNTEAFF. For the CDR3, the DNA is TGTGCCAGCAGCTTAGACCCCCGAGGGATGAACACTGAAGCTTTCTTT.

The V and J genes are TRBV7-3 and TRBJ2-1, with a possible D match to TRBD2 (6 bases). CDR1 SGHTA and CDR2 FQGTGA come from the germline V gene. With 5 bases removed from V and 4 bases from J, the gap between germline ends came to 12 bases. CDR3 size: 14 residues. The CDR3 region has the DNA TGTGCCAGCAGCGCAGGACTAACTTACAATGAGCAGTTCTTC. Translated: CASSAGLTYNEQFF.

The chain couples TRBV5-4 to TRBJ2-3; 13 positions agree with TRBD2. V lost 0 bases and J lost 4; bases outside the gene matches: 8. The CDR3 runs 18 residues. The germline CDR1 and CDR2 sequences are SGHNT and YYREEE (reference sequence). The CDR3 DNA reads as TGTGCCAGCAGCTTGGGGGGCACTAGCGGGGGGGCCGCAGATACGCAGTATTTT. It specifies CASSLGGTSGGAADTQYF.

This sequence joins TRBV10-1 and TRBJ1-1; TRBD1 is a possible D gene (6 bases). Trimming pared 4 bases from V and 1 base from J, leaving 10 bases between. The CDR3 sequence is 14 residues long. Germline CDR1 is WNHNN and CDR2 is SYGVQD (reference sequence). CDR3 nucleotide sequence: TGCGCCAGCAGTGCCGGGGGGCAGAACACTGAAGCTTTCTTT. It encodes CASSAGGQNTEAFF.

This clone appeared a few times. The chain couples TRBV28 to TRBJ1-2; a possible D gene is TRBD1 (6 bases). From germline, CDR1 is MDHEN and CDR2 SYDVKM. V lost 3 bases and J 4 bases, leaving 18 bases between the germline ends. This CDR3 has 16 amino acids. The chain's CDR3 is CASSFQDSNRFYGYTF. The CDR3 nucleotides are TGTGCCAGCAGTTTCCAGGACAGCAACCGTTTCTATGGCTACACCTTC.

The CDR3 DNA reads TGTGCCAGCAGTACCTGGGGGCTTAGCAATCAGCCCCAGCATTTT. Translating gives CASSTWGLSNQPQHF. The gene calls are TRBV6-5 and TRBJ1-5, with a tentative D call TRBD1 (6 bases). The CDR3 totals 15 residues. Trimming pared 5 bases from V and 0 bases from J, leaving 11 bases between. Looked up from germline, CDR1 is MNHEY and CDR2 is SVGAGI.

The chain combines TRBV7-9 with TRBJ2-5, with 11 bases identical to TRBD1. The CDR3 extends over 16 amino acids. With V trimmed by 5 bases and J by 2 bases, 7 bases remained unmatched. Germline V gives CDR1 SEHNR, CDR2 FQNEAQ (reference sequence). CDR3 nucleotide sequence: TGTGCCAGCAGCGCTGGGGACAGGGGGTTGCAAGAGACCCAGTACTTC. Its protein product is CASSAGDRGLQETQYF.

The gene calls are TRBV6-1 and TRBJ2-2; possibly TRBD1 for D (7 bases). From germline, CDR1 is MNHNS and CDR2 SASEGT. Trimming removed 3 bases at V and 5 bases at J, with 10 bases between. This CDR3 contains 14 residues. CDR3 sequence reads: CASSDQGGTGELFF. Here the CDR3 DNA reads TGTGCCAGCAGTGATCAGGGGGGTACCGGGGAGCTGTTTTTT.